The present T cell receptor beta chain was sequenced within a study of blood T cell repertoires in COVID-19. Overall study context: COVID-19 samples from acute and convalescent phases originated in the United States, Italy and Spain.

Unmatched junction bases numbered 3, after V lost 4 bases and J lost 2 bases. The CDR3 is made up of 13 amino acids. In germline, CDR1 is SGHRS, CDR2 YFSETQ. Only in-frame clones appear in the TCRdb table, and some are missing; sequencing was by immunoSEQ multiplex PCR. The sample includes 60,000 or so clones, 74% seen only once; the top ten take roughly 27%. V usage is TRBV5-1 and J usage is TRBJ2-7; 7 positions agree with TRBD2. Sequencing was carried out using peripheral blood. The clonotype originates from a woman of 80 years or more with acute or convalescent COVID-19. This CDR3 is CASSLTSAYEQYF. The CDR3 nucleotides read TGCGCCAGCAGCCTTACTAGCGCCTACGAGCAGTACTTC.